This T cell receptor beta chain comes out of a study of blood T cell repertoires in COVID-19. Study information: Donors in the United States, Italy and Spain gave samples during acute or convalescent COVID-19. In each case, the material was cDNA or gDNA derived from T cells, B-cell-depleted T cells, or PBMCs.

Patients in Seattle were enrolled during active infection, then followed longitudinally. In the original analysis: Cell counts per sample came from amplifying reference gene primers. Profiled with immunoSEQ multiplex PCR; TCRdb holds only in-frame clones, not every one. From that table come the V and J calls and clone size; the DNA was used to work out D and trimming. The repertoire consists of over 150,000 clones, with under 85% occurring once and the leading ten covering roughly 0.6%. This CDR3 spans 15 amino acids. Germline CDR1 reads LGHNA; CDR2 reads YSLEER. Trimming took 1 base from V and 5 from J, leaving 11 bases between them.

The sample comprised peripheral blood. The J gene is TRBJ1-4, the V gene TRBV4-3; D is possibly TRBD1 (5 bases). This sequence was found in a man in his sixties with COVID-19, enrolled during active disease. CDR3 coding DNA: TGCGCCAGCAGCCAAGCGCTAGGACACAATGAAAAACTGTTTTTT. Translated, it gives CASSQALGHNEKLFF.